Below are 9 T cell receptor beta chains sequenced from a single sample in a study of vaccination effects on CD4 cells after COVID-19. Culturing for 10 days preceded CD4+ T cell isolation. Clones were sequenced by immunoSEQ multiplex PCR, and TCRdb holds only the in-frame ones, with some missing. The sample yields fewer than 75,000 clones, over 60% seen once. Their specific antigens are unknown. Material: CD4+ T cells from PBMCs cultured without peptide, obtained before COVID-19 vaccination. The origin of the receptors is a human donor who received a COVID-19 vaccine.

This chain uses TRBV10-3 with TRBJ1-2; TRBD1 might be the D (5 bases). Between the trimmed V and J ends, which lost 6 bases and 8 bases, there was a span of 16 bases. Germline V gene lookup returns CDR1 ENHRY and CDR2 SYGVKD. CDR3 length equals 13 residues. The CDR3 here is CAISADSWGGYTF. CDR3 DNA: TGTGCCATCAGCGCCGACAGCTGGGGAGGCTACACCTTC.

The chain joins TRBV12-5 to TRBJ1-5; no firm D call. V was trimmed by 0 bases and J by 0 bases, leaving 9 bases between them. There are 16 residues in the CDR3. The V gene's germline CDR1 is LGHNT and CDR2 FRNRAP. DNA of the CDR3: TGTGCTAGTGGTTTGGTCCCGGATTATAGCAATCAGCCCCAGCATTTT. Residues: CASGLVPDYSNQPQHF.

This clone occurred once. The V and J genes are TRBV19 and TRBJ1-1, with D maybe TRBD1 (5 bases). V was shortened by 4 bases and J by 9 bases, with 15 bases between the two germline ends. The length of the CDR3 is 13 residues. Germline V gene lookup returns CDR1 LNHDA and CDR2 SQIVND (reference sequence). The DNA of the CDR3 is TGTGCCAGTAGTAGGGGGAATCAAGCCCAAGCTTTCTTT. Translated, it gives CASSRGNQAQAFF.

The V gene is TRBV28, the J gene TRBJ2-5, with unresolved D. V lost 3 bases, J lost 7 bases, and 12 bases lay in between. The CDR3 consists of 13 residues. Germline CDR1 reads MDHEN; CDR2 reads SYDVKM. The CDR3 loop is CASSFPPAPTQYF. The CDR3 bases are TGTGCCAGCAGTTTCCCCCCGGCGCCGACCCAGTACTTC.

V gene TRBV7-8 combines with J gene TRBJ1-1, with a tentative D call TRBD1 (5 bases). Trimming cost V 0 bases and J 4 bases, with 6 bases left between them. This CDR3 is built from 13 residues. Germline lookup yields CDR1 SGHVS and CDR2 FQNEAQ. The CDR3 reads CASSLAGVTEAFF. CDR3 coding DNA: TGTGCCAGCAGCTTAGCGGGGGTCACTGAAGCTTTCTTT. Using reference TRBV7-8 and TRBJ1-1 for the parts outside the CDR3, the full variable domain is GAGVSQSPRYKVAKRGQDVALRCDPISGHVSLFWYQQALGQGPEFLTYFQNEAQLDKSGLPSDRFFAERPEGSVSTLKIQRTQQEDSAVYLCASSLAGVTEAFFGQGTRLTVV.

V and J are TRBV27 and TRBJ2-7; 7 nucleotides match TRBD1. The J segment lost 4 bases and the V segment lost 6 bases, leaving 9 bases of the junction unmatched. The CDR3 consists of 14 residues. Germline V gene lookup returns CDR1 MNHEY and CDR2 SMNVEV (reference sequence). CDR3 nucleotides: TGTGCCAGCAGAAGGACAGGCCAGAGTTACGAGCAGTACGTC. Its translation is CASRRTGQSYEQYV.

A note on this clone: Other DNA sequences in the same sample also yield this CDR3. The rearrangement links TRBV7-3 to TRBJ2-1; a possible D gene is TRBD1 (6 bases). V lost 3 bases and J lost 2, with 8 bases in between. The CDR3 has 14 residues. Per the germline V gene, CDR1 is SGHTA and CDR2 is FQGTGA. The CDR3: CASSLTGTYNEQFF. CDR3 bases: TGTGCCAGCAGCTTGACAGGAACCTACAATGAGCAGTTCTTC.

The chain employs TRBV24-1 and TRBJ1-1, with D perhaps matching TRBD1 (5 bases). This CDR3 is built from 12 residues. CDR1 KGHDR and CDR2 SFDVKD come from the germline V gene. Trimming took off 9 bases at V and 0 bases at J, with 7 bases between the two ends. The CDR3 region is CATRGVNTEAFF. In nucleotides, the CDR3 is TGTGCCACCCGGGGGGTGAACACTGAAGCTTTCTTT.

There are a few counts of this clone. The chain carries TRBV28 and TRBJ1-5; TRBD1 aligns across 7 bases. The CDR3 totals 15 residues. The ends lost 5 bases at V and 6 bases at J; junction bases unmatched: 10. CDR1 is MDHEN, CDR2 SYDVKM, per germline. CDR3: CASSTRGRGGQPQHF. The DNA of the CDR3 is TGTGCCAGCAGTACAAGGGGGCGCGGTGGTCAGCCCCAGCATTTT. The variable domain in full, completed from reference TRBV28 and TRBJ1-5, reads DVKVTQSSRYLVKRTGEKVFLECVQDMDHENMFWYRQDPGLGLRLIYFSYDVKMKEKGDIPEGYSVSREKKERFSLILESASTNQTSMYLCASSTRGRGGQPQHFGDGTRLSIL.